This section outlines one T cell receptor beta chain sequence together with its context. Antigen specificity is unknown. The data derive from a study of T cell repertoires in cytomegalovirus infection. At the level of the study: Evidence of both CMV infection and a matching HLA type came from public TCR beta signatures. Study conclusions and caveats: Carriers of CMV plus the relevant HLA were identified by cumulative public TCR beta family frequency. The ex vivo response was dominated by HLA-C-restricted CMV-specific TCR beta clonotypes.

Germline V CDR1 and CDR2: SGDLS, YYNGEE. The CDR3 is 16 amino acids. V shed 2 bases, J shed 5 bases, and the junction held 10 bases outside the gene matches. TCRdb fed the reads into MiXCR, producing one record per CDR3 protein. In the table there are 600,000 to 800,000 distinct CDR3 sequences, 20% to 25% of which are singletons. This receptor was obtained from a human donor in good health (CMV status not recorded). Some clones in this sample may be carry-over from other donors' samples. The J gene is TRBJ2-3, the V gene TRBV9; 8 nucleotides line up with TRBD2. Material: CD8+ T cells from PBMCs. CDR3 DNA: TGTGCCAGCAGCGTGAGGGACGGGGGGGCGCAAGATACGCAGTATTTT. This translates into CASSVRDGGAQDTQYF.